A single TCR beta chain is shown here with its context. Its target is unknown. Trimming cost V 1 base and J 7 bases, with 11 bases left between them. The CDR3 sequence is 13 residues long. Germline V gene data show CDR1 as DFQATT and CDR2 as SNEGSKA (reference sequence). This record comes from a study of T cell repertoires in cytomegalovirus infection. Study details: Based on public TCR beta signatures, there were indications of CMV infection and of a matching HLA type. General observations from the study: Dominant in the ex vivo response were TCR beta clonotypes restricted by HLA-C and specific for CMV.

TCRdb re-derived calls from the reads in MiXCR, one entry per CDR3 protein. The sample holds about 400,000 distinct CDR3 sequences, 15% to 20% seen once. Sequencing was done on a sample of PBMCs. The chain carries TRBV20-1 and TRBJ1-5; D is unclear. This clonotype was sampled from a human donor in good health (CMV status not recorded). Some clones in this sample may be carry-over from other donors' samples. The CDR3: CSARVGRGQPQHF. DNA for the CDR3: TGCAGTGCTAGAGTTGGGCGCGGGCAGCCCCAGCATTTT.